Below, one TCR beta chain is given with its context. The CDR3 runs 13 residues. Germline V lookup: CDR1 KGHSH, CDR2 LQKENI. V lost 8 bases and J lost 4; bases outside the gene matches: 7. The sample is drawn from a study of control samples from healthy donors and cancer patients. TCRdb's copy holds only in-frame clones and misses some; the assay was immunoSEQ multiplex PCR. The table has tens of thousands of clones, 85% to 90% seen once. The sequenced material came from blood. The TCR sequence derives from an older woman in good health. This chain joins TRBV18 and TRBJ1-1, with 7 bases matching TRBD1. The CDR3 DNA reads as TGTGCCAGCAGCATCCCAGGGGGCACTGAAGCTTTCTTT. Translating it yields CASSIPGGTEAFF.